This TCR beta chain was obtained from a study of T cells after yellow fever vaccination. Broader study findings: Although most clonotypes did not, a small share appeared in both CD4 and CD8 compartments.

V was clipped by 2 bases and J by 1 base; unmatched bases: 4. Germline-derived CDR1 and CDR2 are SGHRS and YFSETQ. CDR3 length equals 15 residues. This clonotype was found many times. Its antigen is not identified. TCRdb re-analysed the 5' RACE reads in MiXCR, keeping a single row per CDR3 protein. The repertoire holds hundreds of thousands of distinct CDR3 sequences, with around 4.9% as singletons. The receptor was isolated from a man in his late teens or twenties who received the YFV17D yellow fever vaccine. The source was CD4+ T cells sorted from PBMCs, collected on the day of the yellow fever booster vaccination. The chain is built from TRBV5-1 and TRBJ2-7, with 9 bases aligning to TRBD2. The CDR3 is CASSFQRGESYEQYV. CDR3 nucleotides: TGCGCCAGCAGCTTCCAGCGGGGGGAATCCTACGAGCAGTACGTC.